This T cell receptor (beta chain) appears in the sequencing data of a study of blood T cell repertoires in COVID-19. Study information: Italy, Spain and the United States were the sources of the convalescent and acute COVID-19 samples. PBMCs, B-cell-depleted T cells, or T cells provided the cDNA or gDNA that made up the material.

Participant-given clinical history determined each cohort assignment. In the original workflow: By means of reference gene primer amplification, nucleated cell counts were estimated. TCRdb's copy holds only in-frame clones and misses some; the assay was immunoSEQ multiplex PCR. For V, J and clone size, that table is used; D and trimming come from the DNA. The repertoire holds about 220,000 clones, with 90% as singletons. CDR3 length equals 14 residues. V shed 7 bases, J shed 8 bases, and the junction held 9 bases outside the gene matches. Germline CDR1 is LNHDA and CDR2 is SQIVND (reference sequence).

This chain joins TRBV19 and TRBJ1-3, with 9 bases identical to TRBD1. The receptor comes from a man aged 25-45 years who had been exposed to COVID-19. Sequencing was performed on PBMCs or T cells enriched from blood (not recorded which). The CDR3 region is CASNPGQGLYTIYF. As DNA, the CDR3 is TGTGCCAGTAACCCTGGACAGGGGCTATACACCATATATTTT.